The 20 T cell receptor beta chains presented below share a single source sample, sequenced in a study of T cell responses to AZD1222 COVID-19 vaccine. Some clones are missing from TCRdb's copy, which holds only in-frame ones; the method was immunoSEQ multiplex PCR. Of roughly 120,000 clones in the sample, roughly nine tenths are singletons; the top ten hold about 1.4%. Sequencing was performed on peripheral blood, taken 28 days after the second AZD1222 dose. These receptors were collected from an adult who received the AZD1222 COVID-19 vaccine.

V usage is TRBV19 and J usage is TRBJ1-1, with 7 bases matching TRBD1. Trimming took 5 bases from V and 11 from J; bases not matched to a gene: 5. The CDR3 extends over 11 amino acids. Germline CDR1 is LNHDA and CDR2 is SQIVND (reference sequence). The CDR3 bases are TGTGCCAGTAGTTTGAGGGGGCTGGCTTTCTTT. This translates into CASSLRGLAFF.

This sequence joins TRBV5-1 and TRBJ1-6, with unresolved D. V was cut by 5 bases and J by 2 bases, with 5 bases left in between. The germline V gene encodes CDR1 SGHRS and CDR2 YFSETQ. The CDR3 is 13 residues long. CDR3 bases: TGCGCCAGCAGGGATACCTATAATTCACCCCTCCACTTT. This translates into CASRDTYNSPLHF.

This clone is a singleton in its sample. The chain employs TRBV6-5 and TRBJ2-1, with 8 bases matching TRBD2. V trimming: 6 bases; J trimming: 5 bases; junction bases outside the gene matches: 3. Germline assignment: CDR1 MNHEY and CDR2 SVGAGI. The CDR3 is 13 amino acids. The CDR3 bases are TGTGCCAGCAGAAATAGCGGGAACAATGAGCAGTTCTTC. This codes for CASRNSGNNEQFF.

This chain links TRBV27 with TRBJ2-4; D is undetermined. Trimming shortened V by 7 bases and J by 3 bases, and 10 bases separated the two germline ends. Germline-derived CDR1 and CDR2 are MNHEY and SMNVEV (reference sequence). CDR3 length: 13 residues. The chain's CDR3 is CASTETDKNIQYF. The CDR3 nucleotides read TGTGCCAGCACGGAAACAGACAAAAACATTCAGTACTTC.

This chain links TRBV7-9 with TRBJ2-1; 8 nucleotides line up with TRBD2. J was trimmed by 0 bases and V by 5 bases; bases with no gene match: 6. This CDR3 contains 16 residues. CDR1 is SEHNR and CDR2 is FQNEAQ in the germline V gene (reference sequence). The CDR3 coding sequence is TGTGCCAGCAGCGGGTTAGCGGGAACCTCCTACAATGAGCAGTTCTTC. Translating it yields CASSGLAGTSYNEQFF.

J is TRBJ1-5 and V is TRBV10-3; D is unresolved. Germline V gene data show CDR1 as ENHRY and CDR2 as SYGVKD. The CDR3 totals 13 residues. Trimming stripped 3 bases from V and 0 bases from J, with 3 bases between. The CDR3 here is CAISESSNQPQHF. CDR3 coding DNA: TGTGCCATCAGTGAATCTAGCAATCAGCCCCAGCATTTT.

This rearrangement joins TRBV4-2 to TRBJ1-1; the D is unclear. Germline V gene lookup returns CDR1 LGHNA and CDR2 YNFKEQ. Trimming removed 0 bases at V and 3 bases at J, with 5 bases between. The CDR3 is 13 residues long. CDR3 sequence (DNA): TGTGCCAGCAGCCAAGACAGATACACTGAAGCTTTCTTT. It specifies CASSQDRYTEAFF.

CDR3 DNA: TGTGCCAGCACCCTGGGGACAGGGGGCAATGAGCAGTTCTTC. This translates into CASTLGTGGNEQFF. The gene calls are TRBV9 and TRBJ2-1; TRBD1 matches 11 bases. The CDR3 consists of 14 residues. Germline CDR1 is SGDLS and CDR2 is YYNGEE. After removal of 6 bases from V and 6 bases from J, the junction contained 5 bases not matched to a gene.

The chain joins TRBV28 to TRBJ2-5; the match to TRBD2 covers 12 bases. Trimming took 4 bases from V and 3 from J; bases not matched to a gene: 21. The CDR3 covers 21 residues. Germline CDR1 is MDHEN and CDR2 is SYDVKM. The CDR3 region is CASSSPGQAFLAGGPKETQYF. CDR3 nucleotides: TGTGCCAGCAGTTCACCGGGACAGGCATTTCTAGCGGGAGGGCCGAAAGAGACCCAGTACTTC.

The chain couples TRBV4-2 to TRBJ2-1; 11 nucleotides align to TRBD2. J was trimmed by 5 bases and V by 0 bases; bases with no gene match: 6. The germline CDR1 and CDR2 sequences are LGHNA and YNFKEQ. The CDR3 runs to 17 residues. CDR3 sequence: CASSQDSSGRYDNEQFF. DNA for the CDR3: TGTGCCAGCAGCCAAGATTCTAGCGGGAGGTATGACAATGAGCAGTTCTTC.

The V gene is TRBV28, the J gene TRBJ2-2; D tentatively fits TRBD1 or TRBD2 (5 bases each). Per the germline V gene, CDR1 is MDHEN and CDR2 is SYDVKM. Deletions cut 1 base from V and 5 bases from J, with 14 bases between. There are 16 residues in the CDR3. The CDR3 region has the DNA TGTGCCAGCAGTTTATACGGGGCGGCGGTAACCGGGGAGCTGTTTTTT. Amino acids: CASSLYGAAVTGELFF.

This clone has a handful of counts. The V call is TRBV9, the J call TRBJ2-2; D possibly corresponds to TRBD2 (6 bases). The CDR3 totals 15 residues. The V and J ends lost 3 bases and 4 bases respectively, with 13 bases between them. Germline V CDR1 and CDR2: SGDLS, YYNGEE. CDR3 loop: CASSGRQRVTGELFF. CDR3 coding DNA: TGTGCCAGCAGCGGTAGACAGCGGGTCACCGGGGAGCTGTTTTTT. The full variable domain, rest sourced from reference TRBV9 and TRBJ2-2, is DSGVTQTPKHLITATGQRVTLRCSPRSGDLSVYWYQQSLDQGLQFLIQYYNGEERAKGNILERFSAQQFPDLHSELNLSSLELGDSALYFCASSGRQRVTGELFFGEGSRLTVL.

The chain uses TRBV28 and TRBJ1-1; D remains unclear. Trimming stripped 2 bases from V and 0 bases from J, with 10 bases between. This CDR3 is built from 15 residues. CDR1 is MDHEN, CDR2 SYDVKM, per germline. The CDR3 here is CASSLRLSMNTEAFF. CDR3 bases: TGTGCCAGCAGTTTACGGTTATCGATGAACACTGAAGCTTTCTTT.

The rearrangement joins TRBV6-5 to TRBJ1-3, with D unresolved. The CDR3 consists of 14 residues. Germline lookup yields CDR1 MNHEY and CDR2 SVGAGI. Trimming cost V 6 bases and J 6 bases, with 15 bases left between them. As DNA, the CDR3 is TGTGCCAGCAGGCCTACGCGGAGCGAAAACACCATATATTTT. It specifies CASRPTRSENTIYF.

J is TRBJ2-5 and V is TRBV29-1, with 8 bases fitting TRBD1. The CDR3 has 14 residues. The J segment lost 1 base and the V segment lost 4 bases, leaving 5 bases of the junction unmatched. Germline CDR1 SQVTM, CDR2 ANQGSEA. The CDR3 spells CSVAPQGVQETQYF. CDR3 DNA sequence: TGCAGCGTTGCCCCACAGGGGGTCCAAGAGACCCAGTACTTC.

This rearrangement joins TRBV20-1 to TRBJ1-2; D is uncertain. The ends were cut back, 3 bases at V and 7 bases at J, with 9 bases in the middle. This CDR3 is 11 amino acids long. Germline V gene lookup returns CDR1 DFQATT and CDR2 SNEGSKA (reference sequence). The CDR3 reads CSARSPVGYTF. CDR3 in DNA: TGCAGTGCTAGGAGTCCGGTTGGCTACACCTTC.

The chain combines TRBV28 with TRBJ2-5; D may be TRBD1 or TRBD2 (6 bases each). In germline, CDR1 is MDHEN, CDR2 SYDVKM. V dropped 4 bases and J dropped 4 bases, with 7 bases sitting between them. The CDR3 loop spans 12 amino acids. The CDR3 region has the DNA TGTGCCAGCAGTTGGGGGGCAGAGACCCAGTACTTC. It is translated as CASSWGAETQYF.

This chain uses TRBV11-3 with TRBJ2-2, with 8 positions matching TRBD1. The germline gives CDR1 SGHNT, CDR2 YENEEA. Unmatched junction bases numbered 9, after V lost 0 bases and J lost 6 bases. This CDR3 is 17 amino acids long. Here the CDR3 reads CASSLDLGQGGSGELFF. In DNA, the CDR3 is TGTGCCAGCAGCTTAGATCTCGGACAGGGAGGTTCCGGGGAGCTGTTTTTT.

The genes are TRBV14 and TRBJ2-7; no reliable D call. This CDR3 has 16 amino acids. Germline CDR1 reads SGHDN; CDR2 reads FVKESK. Trimming removed 4 bases from V and 6 bases from J, with 22 bases in between. The CDR3 spells CASSPSPRRPLVEQYF. In DNA form, the CDR3 reads TGTGCCAGCAGCCCCTCCCCTCGGCGCCCGCTTGTCGAGCAGTACTTC.

This chain joins TRBV5-1 and TRBJ1-5; possible D gene TRBD1, 6 bases. This CDR3 contains 14 residues. Germline V lookup: CDR1 SGHRS, CDR2 YFSETQ. V was clipped by 2 bases and J by 6 bases, with 12 bases between them. The chain's CDR3 is CASSFRGGGQPQHF. CDR3 in DNA: TGCGCCAGCAGCTTTAGGGGGGGCGGTCAGCCCCAGCATTTT. Drawing the rest from reference TRBV5-1 and TRBJ1-5, the complete variable domain is KAGVTQTPRYLIKTRGQQVTLSCSPISGHRSVSWYQQTPGQGLQFLFEYFSETQRNKGNFPGRFSGRQFSNSRSEMNVSTLELGDSALYLCASSFRGGGQPQHFGDGTRLSIL.